This T cell receptor (beta chain) was recorded in a study of T-cell memory formation after mild COVID-19. TCRdb itself ran the 5' RACE reads through MiXCR, one entry per CDR3 protein. The data contain 180,000 or so distinct CDR3 sequences, 15% to 20% of them singletons. This clonotype turned up a few times. V gave up 0 bases and J gave up 10 bases; unmatched junction bases: 3. Germline values: CDR1 LNHNV, CDR2 YYDKDF (reference sequence). The CDR3 covers 13 residues. The V gene is TRBV15, the J gene TRBJ2-1; TRBD2 aligns across 7 bases. The material sequenced was PBMCs or a T cell subset sorted from them (not recorded which). This TCR was recovered from an adult woman who had mild COVID-19 (a few samples of this study predate the infection). Cell type and time point are not known. The CDR3 loop reads CATSRDRLAEQFF. Written as DNA, the CDR3 is TGTGCCACCAGCAGAGATAGACTAGCAGAGCAGTTCTTC. Based on the CDR3 plus reference TRBV15 and TRBJ2-1, the full variable domain is DAMVIQNPRYQVTQFGKPVTLSCSQTLNHNVMYWYQQKSSQAPKLLFHYYDKDFNNEADTPDNFQSRRPNTSFCFLDIRSPGLGDTAMYLCATSRDRLAEQFFGPGTRLTVL.